This passage covers 24 T cell receptor beta chains from one sample sequenced in a study of cytomegalovirus exposure and HLA in healthy donors. The PCR contained 60 Vbeta and 13 Jbeta primers. Sequenced by immunoSEQ multiplex PCR; TCRdb stores in-frame clones only, minus some. The data hold roughly 230,000 clones, with roughly 78% observed a single time. The specimen sequenced was PBMCs. All receptors derive from a boy aged 5-17 years in good health and CMV-seronegative.

The chain combines TRBV29-1 with TRBJ2-5; D is possibly TRBD1 (7 bases). CDR3 length equals 16 residues. Germline-derived CDR1 and CDR2 are SQVTM and ANQGSEA. With 0 bases removed from V and 2 bases from J, the gap between germline ends came to 16 bases. In DNA, the CDR3 is TGCAGCGTTGAAGAGGAGGGGGCCGTTATTCAAGAGACCCAGTACTTC. Translating gives CSVEEEGAVIQETQYF.

The rearrangement uses TRBV6-6 and TRBJ2-5; D might be TRBD1 (6 bases). Trimming took off 6 bases at V and 5 bases at J, with 13 bases between the two ends. This CDR3 has 13 amino acids. The V gene's germline CDR1 is MNHNY and CDR2 SVGAGI (reference sequence). The CDR3 region has the DNA TGTGCCAGCAGCCCAGGGGTCGCGGAGACCCAGTACTTC. It encodes CASSPGVAETQYF.

The chain is built from TRBV9 and TRBJ2-7, with 8 bases aligning to TRBD1. The junction had 7 bases not matched to a gene; V was cut back by 3 bases and J by 2 bases. CDR1 and CDR2 from the germline V gene are SGDLS and YYNGEE. The CDR3 length is 15 residues. The CDR3 nucleotides read TGTGCCAGCAGCGCATACGACAGGGGCACCTACGAGCAGTACTTC. This encodes CASSAYDRGTYEQYF.

The chain uses TRBV4-1 and TRBJ2-7, with a possible D match to TRBD1 (6 bases). The germline CDR1 and CDR2 sequences are MGHRA and YSYEKL. V dropped 5 bases and J dropped 3 bases, with 20 bases sitting between them. The CDR3 extends over 16 amino acids. DNA for the CDR3: TGCGCCAGCAGCAGCCGGCAGGGGTTCGGCCGCTACGAGCAGTACTTC. It yields the protein CASSSRQGFGRYEQYF.

This chain connects TRBV7-9 to TRBJ2-7; 9 bases map to TRBD1. Germline assignment: CDR1 SEHNR and CDR2 FQNEAQ (reference sequence). This CDR3 has 15 amino acids. J lost 1 base, V lost 5 bases, and 6 bases had no gene match. The chain's CDR3 is CASSGGDRVSYEQYF. DNA of the CDR3: TGTGCCAGCAGCGGGGGGGACAGGGTTTCCTACGAGCAGTACTTC.

The chain recombines TRBV6-6 with TRBJ1-1; 7 nucleotides agree with TRBD1. Germline CDR1 MNHNY, CDR2 SVGAGI (reference sequence). The trim removed 4 bases at V and 4 bases at J, leaving 9 bases unmatched. The CDR3 has 15 amino acids. CDR3 nucleotides: TGTGCCAGCAGTTTCCGTCTGACAGGGCTCACTGAAGCTTTCTTT. Encoded protein: CASSFRLTGLTEAFF.

This CDR3 is CASSLIFGGQATEAFF. CDR3 sequence (DNA): TGCGCCAGCAGCTTGATTTTTGGGGGACAGGCCACTGAAGCTTTCTTT. The chain uses TRBV5-1 and TRBJ1-1, with 8 nucleotides matching TRBD1. Germline-derived CDR1 and CDR2 are SGHRS and YFSETQ. The J segment lost 4 bases and the V segment lost 1 base, leaving 9 bases of the junction unmatched. The CDR3 is 16 residues long.

This rearrangement joins TRBV27 to TRBJ1-5; TRBD1 aligns across 7 bases. Unmatched junction bases numbered 5, after V lost 0 bases and J lost 9 bases. Per the germline V gene, CDR1 is MNHEY and CDR2 is SMNVEV (reference sequence). CDR3 length: 14 residues. CDR3 nucleotides: TGTGCCAGCAGTTTATCGACACAGGGGACGCCCCAGCATTTT. It yields the protein CASSLSTQGTPQHF.

The rearrangement uses TRBV7-9 and TRBJ2-1; TRBD2 might be the D (5 bases). The germline gives CDR1 SEHNR, CDR2 FQNEAQ (reference sequence). CDR3 length: 11 residues. V was clipped by 10 bases and J by 10 bases, with 14 bases between them. The CDR3 loop reads CATAPEAEQFF. CDR3 in DNA: TGTGCCACCGCCCCGGAGGCGGAGCAGTTCTTC. Based on the CDR3 plus reference TRBV7-9 and TRBJ2-1, the full variable domain is DTGVSQNPRHKITKRGQNVTFRCDPISEHNRLYWYRQTLGQGPEFLTYFQNEAQLEKSRLLSDRFSAERPKGSFSTLEIQRTEQGDSAMYLCATAPEAEQFFGPGTRLTVL.

Only a few counts were recorded for this clone. The chain is built from TRBV6-6 and TRBJ1-1, with 7 bases matching TRBD1. The CDR3 loop spans 16 amino acids. The trim removed 2 bases at V and 0 bases at J, leaving 6 bases unmatched. Per the germline V gene, CDR1 is MNHNY and CDR2 is SVGAGI (reference sequence). CDR3 sequence reads: CASSYQTGPLNTEAFF. The CDR3 DNA reads TGTGCCAGCAGTTACCAGACAGGGCCTCTGAACACTGAAGCTTTCTTT.

CDR3 residues: CASSLSPGGTQYF. The CDR3 DNA reads TGTGCCAGCAGCTTGTCACCGGGGGGGACCCAGTACTTC. The V and J genes are TRBV11-2 and TRBJ2-5; TRBD2 matches 7 bases. Looked up from germline, CDR1 is SGHAT and CDR2 is FQNNGV. The CDR3 is 13 amino acids. After removal of 3 bases from V and 7 bases from J, the junction contained 5 bases not matched to a gene.

This chain links TRBV7-2 with TRBJ2-5; 8 nucleotides match TRBD2. Unmatched junction bases numbered 5, after V lost 3 bases and J lost 5 bases. The germline CDR1 and CDR2 sequences are SGHTA and FQGNSA. The CDR3 covers 14 residues. The CDR3 loop is CASSFLRGRETQYF. CDR3 DNA sequence: TGTGCCAGCAGCTTTCTTCGCGGGAGGGAGACCCAGTACTTC.

The chain links TRBV19 to TRBJ1-2; D is ambiguous. V was cut by 8 bases and J by 0 bases, with 7 bases left in between. The germline V gene encodes CDR1 LNHDA and CDR2 SQIVND (reference sequence). The CDR3 loop spans 12 amino acids. CDR3 amino acids: CASQDANYGYTF. The CDR3 DNA sequence: TGTGCCAGTCAGGATGCTAACTATGGCTACACCTTC.

This chain uses TRBV10-3 with TRBJ2-2; 10 nucleotides match TRBD1. The CDR3 runs 15 residues. CDR1 ENHRY and CDR2 SYGVKD come from the germline V gene. V lost 8 bases to trimming and J lost 4 bases; unmatched junction nucleotides: 7. The CDR3: CAIGTGEMSTGELFF. The CDR3 bases are TGTGCCATCGGGACAGGGGAAATGAGCACCGGGGAGCTGTTTTTT.

This chain uses TRBV11-2 with TRBJ1-1, with D unresolved. Trimming stripped 2 bases from V and 8 bases from J, with 9 bases between. Germline CDR1 is SGHAT and CDR2 is FQNNGV. This CDR3 contains 12 residues. The CDR3 protein is CASSLISGEAFF. The CDR3 DNA is TGTGCCAGCAGCTTAATTTCGGGGGAAGCTTTCTTT.

The V gene is TRBV6-1, the J gene TRBJ2-7, with D uncertain. This CDR3 region has 12 residues. With 7 bases removed from V and 3 bases from J, the gap between germline ends came to 10 bases. CDR1 and CDR2 (germline): MNHNS, SASEGT. The CDR3 reads CASNDGSYEQYF. Here the CDR3 DNA reads TGTGCCAGCAATGACGGTAGCTACGAGCAGTACTTC.

The chain uses TRBV5-5 and TRBJ2-3, with D maybe TRBD1 (6 bases). The ends were cut back, 4 bases at V and 6 bases at J, with 15 bases in the middle. Germline CDR1 SGHKS, CDR2 YYEKEE (reference sequence). This CDR3 region has 14 residues. The DNA of the CDR3 is TGTGCCAGCAGCGATCGGGACAAAGATGATACGCAGTATTTT. Protein product: CASSDRDKDDTQYF.

The rearrangement joins TRBV6-5 to TRBJ1-2, with TRBD1 matching 7 bases. The germline V gene has CDR1 MNHEY and CDR2 SVGAGI. J lost 8 bases, V lost 6 bases, and 9 bases had no gene match. This CDR3 is 13 amino acids long. In DNA form, the CDR3 reads TGTGCCAGCAGCTACAAGACAGGGTACGGCTACACCTTC. This codes for CASSYKTGYGYTF.

This clone turned up a few times. The chain employs TRBV27 and TRBJ2-2, with 7 bases identical to TRBD1. This CDR3 contains 14 residues. Trimming at V came to 5 bases and at J to 3 bases, leaving 3 bases not matched to a gene. Germline V lookup: CDR1 MNHEY, CDR2 SMNVEV (reference sequence). The chain's CDR3 is CASSAGTDTGELFF. As DNA, the CDR3 is TGTGCCAGCAGTGCCGGGACAGACACCGGGGAGCTGTTTTTT.

This chain joins TRBV30 and TRBJ2-5, with D possibly TRBD1 on 5 matching bases. CDR1 is GTSNPN and CDR2 is SVGIG in the germline V gene (reference sequence). V lost 1 base, J lost 4 bases, and 13 bases lay in between. The CDR3 contains 14 residues. This CDR3 reads CAWSGDQGRETQYF. The DNA of the CDR3 is TGTGCCTGGAGTGGCGATCAGGGAAGAGAGACCCAGTACTTC.

The rearrangement uses TRBV19 and TRBJ1-5; tentatively, D is TRBD1 (5 bases). The CDR3 runs to 12 residues. Trimming took 5 bases from V and 15 from J, leaving 17 bases between them. CDR1 and CDR2 from the germline V gene are LNHDA and SQIVND (reference sequence). CDR3 protein: CASSPPGLHLHF. In nucleotides, the CDR3 is TGTGCCAGTAGTCCTCCGGGACTTCATTTGCATTTT.

The chain recombines TRBV6-5 with TRBJ1-1, with 7 bases identical to TRBD1. Germline loops: CDR1 MNHEY, CDR2 SVGAGI. CDR3 length: 14 residues. Trimming removed 7 bases from V and 3 bases from J; junction bases left unmatched: 8. The CDR3 sequence is CASNVQGRDTEAFF. The CDR3 DNA reads TGTGCCAGCAATGTACAGGGGAGAGACACTGAAGCTTTCTTT.

About this clone: This CDR3 is also generated by other DNA sequences in the sample. V usage is TRBV10-3 and J usage is TRBJ1-2; 7 bases are a match to TRBD1. Germline CDR1 reads ENHRY; CDR2 reads SYGVKD. The CDR3 has 12 amino acids. The trim removed 0 bases at V and 8 bases at J, leaving 0 bases unmatched. The CDR3 DNA follows: TGTGCCATCAGTGAGTCAGGGGGCGGCTACACCTTC. Residues: CAISESGGGYTF.

The genes are TRBV6-1 and TRBJ2-7; 7 nucleotides match TRBD2. CDR1 is MNHNS and CDR2 is SASEGT in the germline V gene. J gave up 5 bases and V 8 bases, and 9 bases lay outside the gene matches. The CDR3 spans 13 residues. The CDR3: CASRRLASDEQYF. The CDR3 DNA follows: TGTGCCAGCCGGCGACTAGCTTCCGACGAGCAGTACTTC.